This record concerns one TCR beta chain sequence. In germline, CDR1 is MDHEN, CDR2 SYDVKM. With 2 bases clipped from V and 6 bases from J, the junction kept 4 bases outside the gene matches. The CDR3 sequence is 14 residues long. These data belong to a study of T cells in Graves' hyperthyroidism and ophthalmopathy. With a duration under 2 months, the hyperthyroidism was newly diagnosed in patients aged 18 to 65. RNA transcripts provided the source from which TCR beta CDR3 regions were amplified. In the first-round RT-PCR of the TCR CDR3, the HTBI primer set was used. TCRdb itself ran the multiplex PCR reads through MiXCR, one entry per CDR3 protein. The sample has some 400,000 distinct CDR3 sequences; about 19% are singletons.

The sequencing input was blood. The chain joins TRBV28 to TRBJ2-5; 9 bases match TRBD2. The receptor comes from a young woman with Graves' hyperthyroidism. The CDR3 protein is CASSLAGGRKTQYF. CDR3 sequence (DNA): TGTGCCAGCAGTTTAGCGGGGGGGAGAAAGACCCAGTACTTC. The complete variable domain, with remaining parts taken from reference TRBV28 and TRBJ2-5, reads DVKVTQSSRYLVKRTGEKVFLECVQDMDHENMFWYRQDPGLGLRLIYFSYDVKMKEKGDIPEGYSVSREKKERFSLILESASTNQTSMYLCASSLAGGRKTQYFGPGTRLLVL.